The 31 T cell receptor beta chains in this list originate from one sample, sequenced in a study of blood T cell repertoires in COVID-19. Clones were read by immunoSEQ multiplex PCR, and TCRdb kept only the in-frame ones, dropping some. The sample contains around 64,000 clones, around nine tenths of which appear only once. The sequencing sample was made of peripheral blood. The receptor set was obtained from an elderly woman with acute or convalescent COVID-19.

The chain's CDR3 is CSVEALRGNTEAFF. CDR3 bases: TGCAGCGTTGAAGCCCTCCGGGGGAACACTGAAGCTTTCTTT. The rearrangement joins TRBV29-1 to TRBJ1-1; no firm D call. The germline V gene encodes CDR1 SQVTM and CDR2 ANQGSEA. The V end was cut by 1 base, the J end by 1 base, with 10 bases between. This CDR3 has 14 residues.

This clone was counted only a few times. This CDR3 is also generated by other DNA sequences in the sample. V is TRBV18 and J is TRBJ1-6; TRBD1 aligns across 7 bases. This CDR3 is built from 14 residues. Trimming cost V 6 bases and J 10 bases; bases outside gene matches: 9. The germline V gene encodes CDR1 KGHSH and CDR2 LQKENI. In DNA form, the CDR3 reads TGTGCCAGCTCGCCTGACAGGGCAGGATCACCCCTCCACTTT. This translates into CASSPDRAGSPLHF.

The chain combines TRBV6-5 with TRBJ2-7, with 7 bases identical to TRBD1. The CDR3 runs 14 residues. Germline V CDR1 and CDR2: MNHEY, SVGAGI. After removal of 6 bases from V and 3 bases from J, the junction contained 8 bases not matched to a gene. The CDR3 DNA is TGTGCCAGCAGCAGACGACAGGGATTCTACGAGCAGTACTTC. It specifies CASSRRQGFYEQYF.

The V gene is TRBV2, the J gene TRBJ2-7; D might be TRBD2 (6 bases). Trimming took off 5 bases at V and 3 bases at J, with 14 bases between the two ends. In germline, CDR1 is SNHLY, CDR2 FYNNEI. This CDR3 has 14 amino acids. The CDR3 DNA sequence: TGTGCCAGCAGTAACGTTGCGGGAAACTACGAGCAGTACTTC. It codes for CASSNVAGNYEQYF. The full variable domain, its missing parts supplied by reference TRBV2 and TRBJ2-7, is EPEVTQTPSHQVTQMGQEVILRCVPISNHLYFYWYRQILGQKVEFLVSFYNNEISEKSEIFDDQFSVERPDGSNFTLKIRSTKLEDSAMYFCASSNVAGNYEQYFGPGTRLTVT.

The chain carries TRBV21-1 and TRBJ1-2; the table's D call of TRBD1 was not tested on the DNA. TRBV21-1 is a listed pseudogene. The CDR3 has 14 residues. CDR3 sequence reads: CASSKWGRTEHYTF. CDR3 bases: TGTGCCAGCAGCAAATGGGGGCGTACAGAACACTACACCTTC.

The chain combines TRBV14 with TRBJ1-4; D remains unclear. The germline V and J ends were trimmed by 0 bases and 11 bases, with 16 bases remaining between them. The CDR3 totals 15 residues. Germline lookup yields CDR1 SGHDN and CDR2 FVKESK. CDR3 sequence reads: CASSQDSPPARKLFF. For the CDR3, the DNA is TGTGCCAGCAGCCAAGATAGCCCCCCTGCGAGGAAACTGTTTTTT.

This sequence joins TRBV4-1 and TRBJ2-1, with 10 bases that match TRBD2. Germline V gene sequence: CDR1 MGHRA, CDR2 YSYEKL. J lost 10 bases, V lost 0 bases, and 9 bases had no gene match. This CDR3 comprises 16 residues. The CDR3 here is CASSQDTAGGREEQFF. CDR3 DNA: TGCGCCAGCAGCCAAGATACAGCGGGAGGGCGGGAAGAGCAGTTCTTC.

The chain employs TRBV15 and TRBJ2-3, with a possible D match to TRBD1 (7 bases). The CDR3 is made up of 16 amino acids. V lost 1 base and J 8 bases, leaving 19 bases between the germline ends. CDR1 is LNHNV, CDR2 YYDKDF, per germline (reference sequence). The CDR3 sequence: CATSRVQGYFSGTQYF. The CDR3 nucleotides are TGTGCCACCAGCAGAGTACAGGGGTATTTTAGCGGTACGCAGTATTTT.

The rearrangement joins TRBV12-2 to TRBJ1-4; no check of the table's D call, TRBD1, against the DNA was made. TRBV12-2 is deemed a pseudogene. The CDR3 has 16 residues. CDR3 sequence (DNA): TGTGCAAGTCGCCAAACAGGGCTATCTACTAATGAAAAACTGTTTTTT. Translated, it gives CASRQTGLSTNEKLFF.

The CDR3 reads CASSRRGGITEAFF. CDR3 nucleotide sequence: TGTGCCAGCAGCCGCCGAGGGGGCATAACTGAAGCTTTCTTT. This chain uses TRBV3-1 (or the pseudogene TRBV3-2) with TRBJ1-1; 7 bases map to TRBD1. This CDR3 is built from 14 residues. In germline, CDR1 is LGHDT, CDR2 YNNKEL (reference sequence). V dropped 4 bases and J dropped 5; count of bases not matched to a gene: 7.

The CDR3 DNA reads as TGTGCCAGCAGCCAAGAAGCGGAAAATGGGGTAGCGTACGAGCAGTACTTC. It translates to CASSQEAENGVAYEQYF. The chain combines TRBV4-2 with TRBJ2-7, with D perhaps matching TRBD2 (5 bases). Looked up from germline, CDR1 is LGHNA and CDR2 is YNFKEQ. Trimming cost V 0 bases and J 4 bases, with 19 bases left between them. CDR3 length: 17 residues.

The V and J genes are TRBV4-3 and TRBJ1-3; possible D gene TRBD1, 5 bases. V was trimmed by 1 base and J by 11 bases, leaving 15 bases between them. The CDR3 length is 14 residues. Germline loops: CDR1 LGHNA, CDR2 YSLEER. This CDR3 is CASSQAVDGGAIYF. As DNA, the CDR3 is TGCGCCAGCAGCCAAGCGGTGGACGGGGGGGCCATATATTTT.

V usage is TRBV11-2 and J usage is TRBJ2-3; possible D gene TRBD2, 7 bases. Germline V gene sequence: CDR1 SGHAT, CDR2 FQNNGV. CDR3 size: 16 residues. V was trimmed by 4 bases and J by 7 bases, leaving 21 bases between them. CDR3 residues: CASSSPERGGGYTQYF. The CDR3 bases are TGTGCCAGCAGCTCTCCAGAGCGGGGAGGGGGGTATACGCAGTATTTT.

J is TRBJ2-5 and V is TRBV7-8; D remains ambiguous. Germline V gives CDR1 SGHVS, CDR2 FQNEAQ. Trimming cost V 4 bases and J 8 bases, with 11 bases left between them. The CDR3 is 12 amino acids. The CDR3 region is CASSSSLGTQYF. Written as DNA, the CDR3 is TGTGCCAGCAGCTCATCCCTAGGAACCCAGTACTTC.

This chain connects TRBV7-9 to TRBJ2-1; 7 positions match TRBD1. Trimming took 8 bases from V and 3 from J; bases not matched to a gene: 13. The germline V gene has CDR1 SEHNR and CDR2 FQNEAQ (reference sequence). This CDR3 region has 16 residues. The CDR3: CASGVNRGGYYNEQFF. DNA of the CDR3: TGTGCCAGCGGAGTGAACAGGGGTGGGTACTACAATGAGCAGTTCTTC.

This chain uses TRBV7-2 with TRBJ2-1, with 8 positions matching TRBD2. Trimming cost V 6 bases and J 0 bases; bases outside gene matches: 4. The CDR3 covers 15 residues. The germline V gene has CDR1 SGHTA and CDR2 FQGNSA. CDR3 bases: TGTGCCAGCAGAATAGCGGGGAGCTCCTACAATGAGCAGTTCTTC. Translation gives CASRIAGSSYNEQFF.

In this sample, this clone turned up once. The chain recombines TRBV18 with TRBJ1-1; no clear D gene. With 6 bases removed from V and 7 bases from J, the gap between germline ends came to 15 bases. This CDR3 has 13 residues. The V gene's germline CDR1 is KGHSH and CDR2 LQKENI. The CDR3 bases are TGTGCCAGCTCTACCAATGGAGGGAGTGAAGCTTTCTTT. It specifies CASSTNGGSEAFF.

The rearrangement uses TRBV29-1 and TRBJ1-2; D gene unclear. The V gene lost 4 bases and the J gene lost 4 bases, with 16 bases spanning the gap. Germline V gene lookup returns CDR1 SQVTM and CDR2 ANQGSEA. This CDR3 is built from 14 residues. DNA of the CDR3: TGCAGCGTTGCCCCGGACGGAGGAAGCTATGGCTACACCTTC. This gives the protein CSVAPDGGSYGYTF.

This clone was observed a single time. This sequence joins TRBV19 and TRBJ1-5, with a possible D match to TRBD1 (6 bases). CDR3 length: 13 residues. Germline-derived CDR1 and CDR2 are LNHDA and SQIVND (reference sequence). The V end was cut by 5 bases, the J end by 6 bases, with 11 bases between. The CDR3 sequence is CASSFPGAQPQHF. The CDR3, as DNA: TGTGCCAGTAGTTTCCCAGGGGCTCAGCCCCAGCATTTT.

This chain links TRBV7-9 with TRBJ1-4; no firm D call. Per the germline V gene, CDR1 is SEHNR and CDR2 is FQNEAQ (reference sequence). V was cut by 3 bases and J by 0 bases, with 8 bases left in between. This CDR3 contains 15 residues. The DNA for the CDR3 is TGTGCCAGCAGCTTTTCCGGGGCAACTAATGAAAAACTGTTTTTT. Translation gives CASSFSGATNEKLFF.

The chain is built from TRBV6-1 and TRBJ2-1, with a possible D match to TRBD2 (5 bases). This CDR3 spans 16 amino acids. Germline V CDR1 and CDR2: MNHNS, SASEGT. V lost 2 bases to trimming and J lost 15 bases, with 26 bases between them. The CDR3 here is CASSERSRSSAETVFF. DNA for the CDR3: TGTGCCAGCAGTGAAAGGTCGCGGTCGTCAGCGGAAACGGTGTTCTTC.

This chain uses TRBV6-6 with TRBJ1-6; D is ambiguous. The germline V gene encodes CDR1 MNHNY and CDR2 SVGAGI (reference sequence). V lost 5 bases, J lost 0 bases, and 17 bases lay in between. This CDR3 contains 18 residues. The CDR3 sequence is CASSRLPGFSSYNSPLHF. CDR3 DNA: TGTGCCAGCAGTCGCCTACCGGGATTTAGCTCCTATAATTCACCCCTCCACTTT.

The chain has TRBV9 and TRBJ2-5; TRBD1 matches 7 bases. The CDR3 has 15 residues. V lost 4 bases to trimming and J lost 4 bases; unmatched junction nucleotides: 10. Germline values: CDR1 SGDLS, CDR2 YYNGEE. The CDR3 nucleotides are TGTGCCAGCAGCCCAAAGACAGGGTTAGGAGAGACCCAGTACTTC. Its protein is CASSPKTGLGETQYF.

The J gene is TRBJ2-1, the V gene TRBV4-2; 11 bases are a match to TRBD2. After removal of 0 bases from V and 4 bases from J, the junction contained 2 bases not matched to a gene. The CDR3 consists of 16 residues. Per the germline V gene, CDR1 is LGHNA and CDR2 is YNFKEQ. The DNA for the CDR3 is TGTGCCAGCAGCCAAGATAGCGGGGGGGGTTACAATGAGCAGTTCTTC. This codes for CASSQDSGGGYNEQFF.

The chain is built from TRBV15 and TRBJ1-1; D perhaps matches TRBD1 (5 bases). Trimming took 5 bases from V and 1 from J, leaving 11 bases between them. Per the germline V gene, CDR1 is LNHNV and CDR2 is YYDKDF (reference sequence). The length of the CDR3 is 14 residues. CDR3 sequence reads: CATSVRQRNTEAFF. In DNA, the CDR3 is TGTGCCACCAGCGTCCGACAGAGGAACACTGAAGCTTTCTTT.

The chain joins TRBV3-1 (or the pseudogene TRBV3-2) to TRBJ1-1, with D perhaps TRBD1 (6 bases). V lost 7 bases and J 4 bases, leaving 16 bases between the germline ends. The CDR3 consists of 14 residues. Per the germline V gene, CDR1 is LGHDT and CDR2 is YNNKEL (reference sequence). The CDR3, as DNA: TGTGCCAGCACCAAGGGGGGGATACGCACTGAAGCTTTCTTT. Translation gives CASTKGGIRTEAFF.

The chain uses TRBV19 and TRBJ1-1; D possibly corresponds to TRBD1 (6 bases). CDR3 length: 16 amino acids. V gave up 5 bases and J gave up 0 bases, with 16 bases separating them. The V gene's germline CDR1 is LNHDA and CDR2 SQIVND (reference sequence). The CDR3 loop is CASSLRGGRMNTEAFF. The CDR3 DNA reads as TGTGCCAGTAGTCTCAGGGGAGGGAGAATGAACACTGAAGCTTTCTTT.

This sequence joins TRBV11-3 and TRBJ2-1; D is undetermined. V was clipped by 0 bases and J by 8 bases, with 11 bases between them. Germline V CDR1 and CDR2: SGHNT, YENEEA. This CDR3 contains 14 residues. CDR3 loop: CASSLDRSADEQFF. The CDR3 DNA follows: TGTGCCAGCAGCTTAGATCGAAGCGCGGATGAGCAGTTCTTC.

The chain joins TRBV29-1 to TRBJ2-3, with 7 bases fitting TRBD1. Germline loops: CDR1 SQVTM, CDR2 ANQGSEA. This CDR3 contains 16 residues. J was trimmed by 0 bases and V by 7 bases; bases with no gene match: 13. The CDR3 region is CSALSPTGRSTDTQYF. The DNA for the CDR3 is TGCAGCGCATTATCACCGACAGGGAGAAGCACAGATACGCAGTATTTT.

The V and J genes are TRBV12-3 or TRBV12-4 and TRBJ1-2, with D possibly TRBD1 on 6 matching bases. The germline V and J ends were trimmed by 3 bases and 10 bases, with 15 bases remaining between them. The CDR3 covers 13 residues. CDR3 sequence reads: CASSLGTTGNYTF. In DNA, the CDR3 is TGTGCCAGCAGTTTGGGCACCACAGGGAACTACACCTTC.

This clone was observed once. The chain combines TRBV6-5 with TRBJ2-7; 7 bases are shared with TRBD2. V trimming: 2 bases; J trimming: 4 bases; junction bases outside the gene matches: 8. The CDR3 length is 15 residues. Germline CDR1 reads MNHEY; CDR2 reads SVGAGI. CDR3 residues: CASSYGGGPQYEQYF. In DNA form, the CDR3 reads TGTGCCAGCAGTTACGGGGGAGGGCCTCAATACGAGCAGTACTTC.